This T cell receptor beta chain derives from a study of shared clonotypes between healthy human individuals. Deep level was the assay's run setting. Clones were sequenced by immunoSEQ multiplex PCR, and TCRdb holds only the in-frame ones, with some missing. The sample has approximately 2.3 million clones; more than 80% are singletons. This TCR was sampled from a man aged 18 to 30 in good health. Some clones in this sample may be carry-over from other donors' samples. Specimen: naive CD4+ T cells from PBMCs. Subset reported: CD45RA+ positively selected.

CDR3 nucleotide sequence: TGTGCCAGCAGCCACCTGGACAGTAACATCTACAATGAGCAGTTCTTC. This encodes CASSHLDSNIYNEQFF. The J gene is TRBJ2-1, the V gene TRBV16; the D gene is possibly TRBD1 (6 bases). The CDR3 runs 16 residues. From germline, CDR1 is KGHSY and CDR2 FQNENV. V was pared by 3 bases and J by 3 bases, with 15 bases between.